This section outlines one T cell receptor (beta chain) sequence together with its context. Antigen unknown. The data were obtained in a study of response to subunit inactivated influenza vaccine. TCRdb re-analysed the RT-PCR reads in MiXCR, keeping a single row per CDR3 protein. The data contain around 480,000 distinct CDR3 sequences, 16% of them singletons. Study outcomes and limitations: Authors suggested that a seasonal influenza vaccination recruits few new T cells each time.

The sequencing used CD4+ T cells sorted from PBMCs, collected 23 months after vaccination. The TCR comes from a man aged 50 to 69 who received an inactivated influenza vaccine.

Here the CDR3 reads CSARKTGTGHNTEAFF. As DNA, the CDR3 is TGCAGTGCTAGGAAAACCGGGACAGGGCATAACACTGAAGCTTTCTTT. This sequence joins TRBV20-1 and TRBJ1-1, with 9 bases identical to TRBD1. From germline, CDR1 is DFQATT and CDR2 SNEGSKA (reference sequence). The length of the CDR3 is 16 residues. The J segment lost 2 bases and the V segment lost 3 bases, leaving 10 bases of the junction unmatched.